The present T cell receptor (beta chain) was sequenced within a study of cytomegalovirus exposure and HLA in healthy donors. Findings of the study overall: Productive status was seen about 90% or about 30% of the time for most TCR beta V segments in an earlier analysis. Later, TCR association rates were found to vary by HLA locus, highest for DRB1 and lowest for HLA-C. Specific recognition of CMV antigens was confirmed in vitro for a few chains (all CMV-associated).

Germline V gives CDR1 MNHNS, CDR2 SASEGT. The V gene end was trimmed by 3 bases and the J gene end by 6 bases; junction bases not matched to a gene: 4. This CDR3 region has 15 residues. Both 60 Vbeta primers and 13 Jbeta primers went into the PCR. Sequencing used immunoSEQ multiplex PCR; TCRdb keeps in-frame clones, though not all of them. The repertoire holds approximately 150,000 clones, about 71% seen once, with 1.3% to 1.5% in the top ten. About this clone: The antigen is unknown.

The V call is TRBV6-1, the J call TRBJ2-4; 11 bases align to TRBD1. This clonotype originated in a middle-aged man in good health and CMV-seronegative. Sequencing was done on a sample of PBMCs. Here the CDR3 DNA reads TGTGCCAGCAGTGAGGGGGGGACAGGGGGAAACATTCAGTACTTC. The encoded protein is CASSEGGTGGNIQYF.